This T cell receptor (beta chain) was sequenced for a study of T-cell memory formation after mild COVID-19. Overall study context: TCR clustering was largely donor specific. Whole-study findings and limits: Second-wave clones with a day 37 peak had unconfirmed SARS-CoV-2 specificity. A second wave expanding day 15 to 37 was CD4+-biased; contracting clones were balanced.

As to this clonotype: Its antigen is not known.

TCRdb re-analysed the 5' RACE reads in MiXCR, keeping a single row per CDR3 protein. This sample has 190,000 or so distinct CDR3 sequences, with 20% to 25% found just once. CDR1 and CDR2 (germline): MGHRA, YSYEKL. This CDR3 comprises 14 residues. The V segment lost 4 bases and the J segment 6 bases; nucleotides outside the gene matches: 4. This sequence was found in an adult woman who had mild COVID-19 (a few samples of this study predate the infection). Cell type and time point are not known. Sample: PBMCs or a T cell subset sorted from them (not recorded which). The chain employs TRBV4-1 and TRBJ2-2, with 8 nucleotides matching TRBD2. The CDR3 is CASSLGTSPGELFF. As DNA, the CDR3 is TGCGCCAGCAGCCTTGGGACTAGTCCCGGGGAGCTGTTTTTT.